This TCR beta chain is drawn from a study of shared clonotypes between healthy human individuals. About the research overall: For every donor, three CD4 naive, three CD4 memory, two CD8 naive and one CD8 memory plates were used.

Investigators divided CD4+ cells into CD45RA+ naive and CD45RA-negative memory subsets. In regard to this clone: Its target is not known.

Assay used: immunoSEQ multiplex PCR; TCRdb lists only in-frame clones, some missing. The sample holds some 2.3 million clones; roughly 93% are singletons and the top ten take about 0.39%. V lost 6 bases, J lost 8 bases, and 16 bases lay in between. CDR1 is KGHSH and CDR2 is LQKENI in the germline V gene. The CDR3 extends over 13 amino acids. Whole-study results and caveats: Generally, estimated richness proved larger in naive subsets than it did in memory subsets. Four donors held about 5% of naive CD4 clonotypes in common.

This receptor was identified in a man aged 18 to 30 in good health. Some clones in this sample may be carry-over from other donors' samples. Sample: naive CD4+ T cells from PBMCs. Regarding subset: CD45RA+ positively selected. The gene calls are TRBV18 and TRBJ1-2, with a possible D match to TRBD1 (6 bases). CDR3 DNA sequence: TGTGCCAGCTCCACCGACAGGCTATTGGGCTACACCTTC. Encoded protein: CASSTDRLLGYTF.